The 30 T cell receptor beta chains in this list originate from one sample, sequenced in a study of cytomegalovirus exposure and HLA in healthy donors. The PCR contained 60 Vbeta and 13 Jbeta primers. TCRdb keeps only in-frame clones here, not all; method: immunoSEQ multiplex PCR. The sample consists of 150,000 to 200,000 clones, 77% of them appearing once. Sample: PBMCs. These receptors were obtained from a woman aged 30 to 39 in good health and CMV-seropositive.

V and J are TRBV18 and TRBJ2-3, with D perhaps matching TRBD1 (5 bases). Deletions cut 6 bases from V and 0 bases from J, with 13 bases between. The CDR3 has 15 residues. Germline-derived CDR1 and CDR2 are KGHSH and LQKENI. The CDR3 DNA sequence: TGTGCCAGCTCCCTCATTGGGGCGAGCACAGATACGCAGTATTTT. This gives the protein CASSLIGASTDTQYF.

This rearrangement joins TRBV4-2 to TRBJ1-4; tentative D call: TRBD1 (6 bases). The CDR3 is made up of 13 amino acids. Germline lookup yields CDR1 LGHNA and CDR2 YNFKEQ. The ends were cut back, 8 bases at V and 0 bases at J, with 7 bases in the middle. The CDR3 DNA is TGTGCCAGCCGGACAGCAACTAATGAAAAACTGTTTTTT. It specifies CASRTATNEKLFF.

This clone was observed a few times. The rearrangement joins TRBV6-1 to TRBJ2-5; 8 positions match TRBD2. Germline V gene lookup returns CDR1 MNHNS and CDR2 SASEGT. The CDR3 extends over 13 amino acids. Unmatched junction bases numbered 3, after V lost 6 bases and J lost 3 bases. Here the CDR3 reads CASRLAGKETQYF. The CDR3 coding sequence is TGTGCCAGCAGGTTAGCGGGAAAAGAGACCCAGTACTTC.

The chain has TRBV10-3 and TRBJ2-3; 8 bases match TRBD2. The CDR3 is 16 residues long. The germline V gene encodes CDR1 ENHRY and CDR2 SYGVKD. The trim removed 4 bases at V and 6 bases at J, leaving 12 bases unmatched. The CDR3 coding sequence is TGTGCCATCAGTGGCGGGCCGGGAGGGCCGGACGATACGCAGTATTTT. As protein: CAISGGPGGPDDTQYF.

Written as DNA, the CDR3 is TGTGCCAGCAGCTTAACGCTGACTCCTAACTATGGCTACACCTTC. It yields the protein CASSLTLTPNYGYTF. This chain connects TRBV13 to TRBJ1-2; no clear D. V lost 2 bases and J 0 bases, leaving 10 bases between the germline ends. The CDR3 runs to 15 residues. The germline gives CDR1 PRHDT, CDR2 FYEKMQ (reference sequence).

This clone appeared a single time. V gene TRBV6-1 combines with J gene TRBJ1-1, with 7 nucleotides matching TRBD1. V shed 6 bases, J shed 3 bases, and the junction held 10 bases outside the gene matches. Per germline, CDR1 MNHNS and CDR2 SASEGT. This CDR3 contains 15 residues. The CDR3 region has the DNA TGTGCCAGCAGGGTTCTGACAGGGTTTGACACTGAAGCTTTCTTT. Translating it yields CASRVLTGFDTEAFF.

J is TRBJ1-2 and V is TRBV27; 8 bases are a match to TRBD1. This CDR3 has 14 residues. CDR1 and CDR2 (germline): MNHEY, SMNVEV (reference sequence). V lost 3 bases, J lost 7 bases, and 7 bases stayed unmatched. The CDR3 spells CASSFARGLVGYTF. In DNA, the CDR3 is TGTGCCAGCAGTTTCGCCAGGGGGCTAGTTGGCTACACCTTC.

The genes are TRBV14 and TRBJ2-7, with 11 bases matching TRBD2. This CDR3 is built from 19 residues. With 2 bases clipped from V and 3 bases from J, the junction kept 15 bases outside the gene matches. Germline V gene lookup returns CDR1 SGHDN and CDR2 FVKESK. CDR3 sequence reads: CASSQSPGLAASGGYEQYF. The CDR3 nucleotides are TGTGCCAGCAGCCAATCCCCGGGACTAGCGGCCTCGGGGGGCTACGAGCAGTACTTC.

This chain links TRBV28 with TRBJ2-7; 9 bases match TRBD1. Germline assignment: CDR1 MDHEN and CDR2 SYDVKM. The length of the CDR3 is 14 residues. J gave up 3 bases and V 4 bases, and 4 bases lay outside the gene matches. The CDR3 coding sequence is TGTGCCAGCAGTTCCGGGACAGGGTTCTACGAGCAGTACTTC. As protein: CASSSGTGFYEQYF.

The chain joins TRBV6-5 to TRBJ2-7; 7 bases fit TRBD2. The CDR3 sequence is 15 residues long. V lost 5 bases to trimming and J lost 5 bases; unmatched junction nucleotides: 12. The V gene's germline CDR1 is MNHEY and CDR2 SVGAGI. The CDR3 is CASSATYGTINEQYF. CDR3 in DNA: TGTGCCAGCAGTGCCACTTACGGGACTATCAACGAGCAGTACTTC.

The chain uses TRBV25-1 and TRBJ2-5; 11 nucleotides align to TRBD2. Trimming cost V 4 bases and J 4 bases; bases outside gene matches: 14. This CDR3 is built from 18 residues. CDR1 is MGHDK, CDR2 SYGVNS, per germline. CDR3 DNA: TGTGCCAGCAGTGTCCTACCCACTAGCGGGAGAGGAGGAGAGACCCAGTACTTC. Its protein product is CASSVLPTSGRGGETQYF.

V gene TRBV10-1 combines with J gene TRBJ2-3, with 7 bases lining up with TRBD2. Germline V gene data show CDR1 as WNHNN and CDR2 as SYGVQD (reference sequence). The CDR3 spans 16 residues. Trimming took 0 bases from V and 4 from J; bases not matched to a gene: 7. CDR3 in amino acids: CASSESRAAGADTQYF. The CDR3 DNA sequence: TGCGCCAGCAGTGAGTCAAGAGCGGCGGGGGCAGATACGCAGTATTTT.

The chain combines TRBV7-9 with TRBJ2-7; TRBD2 might be the D (5 bases). The CDR3 contains 14 residues. The germline gives CDR1 SEHNR, CDR2 FQNEAQ (reference sequence). Trimming took 6 bases from V and 2 from J, leaving 14 bases between them. CDR3 sequence (DNA): TGTGCCAGCAGTTTCGACGGGGTCCCCTACGAGCAGTACTTC. It codes for CASSFDGVPYEQYF. Supplemented by reference TRBV7-9 and TRBJ2-7, the full variable domain reads DTGVSQNPRHKITKRGQNVTFRCDPISEHNRLYWYRQTLGQGPEFLTYFQNEAQLEKSRLLSDRFSAERPKGSFSTLEIQRTEQGDSAMYLCASSFDGVPYEQYFGPGTRLTVT.

The chain is built from TRBV29-1 and TRBJ2-3; 7 positions agree with TRBD1. With V trimmed by 2 bases and J by 5 bases, 4 bases remained unmatched. The germline gives CDR1 SQVTM, CDR2 ANQGSEA. The CDR3 has 13 amino acids. Here the CDR3 DNA reads TGCAGCGTTGAAATGGGACAGATAGATACGCAGTATTTT. Its translation: CSVEMGQIDTQYF.

This sequence joins TRBV18 and TRBJ1-5; 7 nucleotides agree with TRBD1. With V trimmed by 4 bases and J by 0 bases, 3 bases remained unmatched. CDR1 KGHSH and CDR2 LQKENI come from the germline V gene. The CDR3 covers 15 residues. The CDR3, as DNA: TGTGCCAGCTCACAAGACAGGGTTAGCAATCAGCCCCAGCATTTT. Protein product: CASSQDRVSNQPQHF.

This sequence joins TRBV14 and TRBJ2-7; the match to TRBD1 covers 8 bases. This CDR3 contains 15 residues. Germline V gives CDR1 SGHDN, CDR2 FVKESK. Trimming removed 4 bases from V and 5 bases from J; junction bases left unmatched: 10. CDR3 sequence (DNA): TGTGCCAGCAGCCGCACGCGAACAGGGGGAGACGAGCAGTACTTC. Amino acids: CASSRTRTGGDEQYF.

This clone came up a few times. CDR3 in amino acids: CASSEYRGRYEQYF. CDR3 DNA sequence: TGTGCCAGCAGTGAATACCGGGGGAGATACGAGCAGTACTTC. This rearrangement joins TRBV25-1 to TRBJ2-7; maybe TRBD2 (6 bases). Trimming removed 0 bases from V and 4 bases from J, with 10 bases in between. The CDR3 loop spans 14 amino acids. Germline V CDR1 and CDR2: MGHDK, SYGVNS.

The chain recombines TRBV7-3 with TRBJ1-2; tentative D call: TRBD1 (6 bases). V was shortened by 5 bases and J by 4 bases, with 17 bases between the two germline ends. The length of the CDR3 is 15 residues. The germline V gene encodes CDR1 SGHTA and CDR2 FQGTGA. The CDR3 protein is CASSLSSGVSYGYTF. CDR3 coding DNA: TGTGCCAGCAGCCTATCTTCAGGGGTGAGCTATGGCTACACCTTC.

The chain recombines TRBV4-1 with TRBJ2-3; TRBD2 might be the D (6 bases). The CDR3 loop spans 17 amino acids. Trimming pared 3 bases from V and 2 bases from J, leaving 18 bases between. CDR1 is MGHRA, CDR2 YSYEKL, per germline. The CDR3 is CASSHPLGGTLTDTQYF. DNA for the CDR3: TGCGCCAGCAGCCACCCCTTGGGCGGGACCCTCACAGATACGCAGTATTTT.

This rearrangement joins TRBV5-4 to TRBJ2-2, with D hard to call. The ends were cut back, 0 bases at V and 6 bases at J, with 9 bases in the middle. The germline V gene encodes CDR1 SGHNT and CDR2 YYREEE (reference sequence). The CDR3 extends over 14 amino acids. CDR3 in DNA: TGTGCCAGCAGCTTGGGGCATGTGTCCGGGGAGCTGTTTTTT. This codes for CASSLGHVSGELFF.

The chain employs TRBV7-9 and TRBJ2-2, with a tentative D call TRBD2 (5 bases). CDR3 size: 16 residues. The germline gives CDR1 SEHNR, CDR2 FQNEAQ (reference sequence). V shed 1 base and J shed 3 bases, with 12 bases lying between them. For the CDR3, the DNA is TGTGCCAGCAGCTTAGGAGGGAGTGGGGACACCGGGGAGCTGTTTTTT. Protein product: CASSLGGSGDTGELFF.

This clone was seen more than once but under ten times. The V and J genes are TRBV28 and TRBJ1-4, with TRBD1 as a possible D gene (6 bases). The CDR3 loop spans 14 amino acids. V lost 3 bases to trimming and J lost 11 bases, with 16 bases between them. Germline V gene lookup returns CDR1 MDHEN and CDR2 SYDVKM. CDR3 loop: CASSFSTGSKKLFF. CDR3 DNA: TGTGCCAGCAGTTTTAGTACAGGGTCGAAGAAACTGTTTTTT.

The J gene is TRBJ2-6, the V gene TRBV4-2, with 12 bases identical to TRBD2. This CDR3 is built from 20 residues. The junction had 10 bases not matched to a gene; V was cut back by 4 bases and J by 0 bases. The germline V gene has CDR1 LGHNA and CDR2 YNFKEQ. CDR3 protein: CASSPPGRTSGASGANVLTF. The CDR3 DNA reads as TGTGCCAGCAGCCCCCCCGGGAGGACTAGCGGGGCCTCTGGGGCCAACGTCCTGACTTTC.

This clone appeared a single time. The chain has TRBV29-1 and TRBJ2-5; D is possibly TRBD1 (5 bases). CDR3 length equals 14 residues. V lost 0 bases, J lost 4 bases, and 12 bases lay in between. Germline V CDR1 and CDR2: SQVTM, ANQGSEA. The CDR3: CSVEDQGSGETQYF. The CDR3 DNA reads as TGCAGCGTTGAAGATCAGGGTAGTGGAGAGACCCAGTACTTC.

This clone was detected only a few times. V and J are TRBV25-1 and TRBJ1-2, with a weak D call TRBD1 (5 bases). The CDR3 runs to 12 residues. Germline CDR1 is MGHDK and CDR2 is SYGVNS. V lost 3 bases and J lost 8, with 10 bases in between. The CDR3 region is CASSDWGGGYTF. Written as DNA, the CDR3 is TGTGCCAGCAGTGATTGGGGGGGAGGCTACACCTTC.

The chain employs TRBV5-1 and TRBJ1-1; TRBD1 is a possible D gene (6 bases). There are 14 residues in the CDR3. Germline CDR1 SGHRS, CDR2 YFSETQ. Trimming took 0 bases from V and 4 from J, leaving 10 bases between them. The CDR3: CASSLGGQFTEAFF. CDR3 nucleotide sequence: TGCGCCAGCAGCTTGGGCGGACAGTTCACTGAAGCTTTCTTT. The full variable domain, in which reference TRBV5-1 and TRBJ1-1 provide the parts outside the CDR3, is KAGVTQTPRYLIKTRGQQVTLSCSPISGHRSVSWYQQTPGQGLQFLFEYFSETQRNKGNFPGRFSGRQFSNSRSEMNVSTLELGDSALYLCASSLGGQFTEAFFGQGTRLTVV.

The chain employs TRBV27 and TRBJ1-1, with D possibly matching TRBD1 (6 bases). Germline CDR1 MNHEY, CDR2 SMNVEV (reference sequence). V was cut by 6 bases and J by 11 bases, with 19 bases left in between. The CDR3 contains 13 residues. CDR3 loop: CASSQDRDKKAFF. For the CDR3, the DNA is TGTGCCAGCAGCCAGGACCGGGACAAAAAGGCTTTCTTT.

The gene calls are TRBV4-3 and TRBJ2-7, with 12 bases aligning to TRBD1. Germline V CDR1 and CDR2: LGHNA, YSLEER. After removal of 1 base from V and 4 bases from J, the junction contained 11 bases not matched to a gene. This CDR3 spans 18 amino acids. In DNA form, the CDR3 reads TGCGCCAGCAGCCAAGCTACCCCGGGACAGGGGGCGAAATACGAGCAGTACTTC. Translated, it gives CASSQATPGQGAKYEQYF.

This chain links TRBV28 with TRBJ2-7, with 13 positions matching TRBD2. Trimming took 8 bases from V and 3 from J; bases not matched to a gene: 10. Per germline, CDR1 MDHEN and CDR2 SYDVKM. This CDR3 has 16 amino acids. The CDR3, as DNA: TGTGCCAGCGGGACTAGCGGGAAGGAGTTGATCTACGAGCAGTACTTC. It translates to CASGTSGKELIYEQYF.

The chain joins TRBV7-9 to TRBJ1-2; D remains ambiguous. The CDR3 spans 15 residues. The V gene's germline CDR1 is SEHNR and CDR2 FQNEAQ (reference sequence). V was shortened by 3 bases and J by 0 bases, with 11 bases between the two germline ends. The CDR3 here is CASSFALSSNYGYTF. The CDR3 DNA reads TGTGCCAGCAGCTTTGCTCTAAGTTCTAACTATGGCTACACCTTC.